The present TCR beta chain was sequenced within a study of CD8 T cells in Susac syndrome. About this clonotype itself: Antigen: not known.

Sequencing of TCR beta was performed on blood CD8+ T cells and on blood CD4+ T cells. In the multiple sclerosis control group, patients were treatment-naive and had stable or active relapsing-remitting disease. It was with random hexamers that roughly 0.45 to 1 ug RNA was reverse transcribed. Across 54 Vbeta and 13 Jbeta, immunoSEQ multiplex PCR amplified TCR beta CDR3. TCRdb re-called the immunoSEQ multiplex PCR reads with MiXCR, one entry per CDR3 protein. In the table there are fewer than 350,000 distinct CDR3 sequences, 92% of which are singletons. Findings and limits, study-wide: A relatively small number of individuals underwent TCR sequencing and HLA analysis.

With 4 bases removed from V and 2 bases from J, the gap between germline ends came to 16 bases. Germline loops: CDR1 LGHDT, CDR2 YNNKEL (reference sequence). The CDR3 covers 16 residues. V and J are TRBV3-1 and TRBJ2-3; TRBD2 might be the D (6 bases). This TCR was recovered from a human donor with multiple sclerosis. The sequenced sample was CD4+ T cells from PBMCs. Written as DNA, the CDR3 is TGTGCCAGCAGCCTCGAGCGGGCCTCTAACACAGATACGCAGTATTTT. Amino acids: CASSLERASNTDTQYF.